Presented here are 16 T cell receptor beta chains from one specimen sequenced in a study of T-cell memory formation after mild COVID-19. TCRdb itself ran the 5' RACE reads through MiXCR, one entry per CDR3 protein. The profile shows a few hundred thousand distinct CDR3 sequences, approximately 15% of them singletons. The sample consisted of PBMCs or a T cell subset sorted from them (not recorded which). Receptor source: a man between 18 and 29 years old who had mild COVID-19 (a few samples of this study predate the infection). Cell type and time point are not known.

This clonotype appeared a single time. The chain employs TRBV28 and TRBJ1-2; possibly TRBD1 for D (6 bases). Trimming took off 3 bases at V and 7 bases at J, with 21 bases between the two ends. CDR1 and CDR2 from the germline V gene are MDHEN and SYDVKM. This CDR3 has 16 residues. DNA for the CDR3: TGTGCCAGCAGTTTGGGGCCAAAACAGGGAGTAGGTGGCTACACCTTC. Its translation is CASSLGPKQGVGGYTF.

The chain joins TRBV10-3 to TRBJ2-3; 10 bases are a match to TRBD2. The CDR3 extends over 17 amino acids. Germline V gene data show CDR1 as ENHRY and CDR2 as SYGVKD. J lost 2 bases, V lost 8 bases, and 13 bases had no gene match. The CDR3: CAIQSSPSGGITDTQYF. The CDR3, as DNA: TGTGCCATCCAGTCCTCCCCTAGCGGGGGTATCACAGATACGCAGTATTTT.

The CDR3 DNA sequence: TGCGCCAGCAGCTTGTCTTATGGCGTTACGGTCTACGAGCAGTACTTC. This codes for CASSLSYGVTVYEQYF. The chain is built from TRBV5-1 and TRBJ2-7; D gene ambiguous. The germline V and J ends were trimmed by 1 base and 3 bases, with 17 bases remaining between them. Germline CDR1 SGHRS, CDR2 YFSETQ. The CDR3 contains 16 residues. Supplemented by reference TRBV5-1 and TRBJ2-7, the full variable domain reads KAGVTQTPRYLIKTRGQQVTLSCSPISGHRSVSWYQQTPGQGLQFLFEYFSETQRNKGNFPGRFSGRQFSNSRSEMNVSTLELGDSALYLCASSLSYGVTVYEQYFGPGTRLTVT.

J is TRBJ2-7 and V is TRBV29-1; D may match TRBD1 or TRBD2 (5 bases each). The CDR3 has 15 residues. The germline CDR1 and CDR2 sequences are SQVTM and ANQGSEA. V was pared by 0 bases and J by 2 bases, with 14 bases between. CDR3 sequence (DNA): TGCAGCGTTGAAGAGGGGCTAGCCTCGACCTACGAGCAGTACTTC. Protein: CSVEEGLASTYEQYF.

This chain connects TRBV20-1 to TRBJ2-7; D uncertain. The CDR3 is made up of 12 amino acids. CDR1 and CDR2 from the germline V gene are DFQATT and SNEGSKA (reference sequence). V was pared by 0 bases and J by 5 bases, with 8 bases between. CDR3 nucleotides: TGCAGTGCTAGAGATCTGACCCACGAGCAGTACTTC. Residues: CSARDLTHEQYF.

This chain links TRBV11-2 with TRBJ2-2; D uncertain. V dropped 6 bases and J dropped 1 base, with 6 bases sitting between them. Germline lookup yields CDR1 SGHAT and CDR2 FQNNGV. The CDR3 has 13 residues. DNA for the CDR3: TGTGCCAGCAGGAGACAGAACACCGGGGAGCTGTTTTTT. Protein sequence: CASRRQNTGELFF.

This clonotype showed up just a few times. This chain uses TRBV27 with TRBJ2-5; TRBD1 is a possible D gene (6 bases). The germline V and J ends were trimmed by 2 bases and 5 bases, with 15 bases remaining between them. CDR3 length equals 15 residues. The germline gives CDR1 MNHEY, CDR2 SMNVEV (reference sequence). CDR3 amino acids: CASSLTGQGWETQYF. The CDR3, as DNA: TGTGCCAGCAGTTTAACCGGGCAGGGGTGGGAGACCCAGTACTTC.

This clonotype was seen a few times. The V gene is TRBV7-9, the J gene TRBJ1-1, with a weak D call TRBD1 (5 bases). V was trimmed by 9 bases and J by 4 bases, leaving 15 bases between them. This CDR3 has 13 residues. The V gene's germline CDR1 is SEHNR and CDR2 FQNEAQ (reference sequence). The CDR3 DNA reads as TGTGCCAGTGGGGTTGCGGGGGGCACTGAAGCTTTCTTT. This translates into CASGVAGGTEAFF.

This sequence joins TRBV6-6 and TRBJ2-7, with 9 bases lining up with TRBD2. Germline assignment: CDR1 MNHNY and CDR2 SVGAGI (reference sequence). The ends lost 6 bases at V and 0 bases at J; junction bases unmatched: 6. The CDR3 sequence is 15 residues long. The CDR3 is CASRGSGGSSYEQYV. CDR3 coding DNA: TGTGCCAGCAGGGGTAGCGGGGGCAGCTCCTACGAGCAGTACGTC.

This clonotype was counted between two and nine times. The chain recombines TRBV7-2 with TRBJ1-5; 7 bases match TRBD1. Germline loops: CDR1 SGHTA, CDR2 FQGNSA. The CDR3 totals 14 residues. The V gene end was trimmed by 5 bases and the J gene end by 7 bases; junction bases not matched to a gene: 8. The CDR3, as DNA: TGTGCCAGCAGCCCGGACAGGATTCCCCAGCCCCAGCATTTT. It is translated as CASSPDRIPQPQHF.

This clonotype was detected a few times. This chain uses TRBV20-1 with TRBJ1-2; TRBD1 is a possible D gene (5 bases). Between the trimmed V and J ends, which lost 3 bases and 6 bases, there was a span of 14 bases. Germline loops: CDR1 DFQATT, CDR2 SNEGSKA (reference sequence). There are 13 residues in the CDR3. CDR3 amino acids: CSASRAGTHGYTF. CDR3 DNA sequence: TGCAGTGCTAGTCGGGCAGGGACCCATGGCTACACCTTC.

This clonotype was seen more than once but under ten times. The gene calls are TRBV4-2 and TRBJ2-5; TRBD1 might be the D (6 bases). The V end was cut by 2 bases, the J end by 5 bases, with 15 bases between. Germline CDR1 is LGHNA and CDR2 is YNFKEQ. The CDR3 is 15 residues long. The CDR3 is CASSQKLGAWETQYF. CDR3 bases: TGTGCCAGCAGCCAAAAGTTGGGGGCCTGGGAGACCCAGTACTTC.

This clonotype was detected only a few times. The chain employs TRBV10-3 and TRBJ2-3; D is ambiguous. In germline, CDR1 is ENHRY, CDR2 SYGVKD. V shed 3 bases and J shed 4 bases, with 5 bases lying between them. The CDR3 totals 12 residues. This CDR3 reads CAISEFADTQYF. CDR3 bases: TGTGCCATCAGTGAATTCGCAGATACGCAGTATTTT.

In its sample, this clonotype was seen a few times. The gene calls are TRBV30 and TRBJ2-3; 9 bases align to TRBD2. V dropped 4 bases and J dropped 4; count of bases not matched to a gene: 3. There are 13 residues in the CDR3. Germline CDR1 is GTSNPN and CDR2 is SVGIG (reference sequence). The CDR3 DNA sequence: TGTGCCTGGAACGGCGGGGGGGCAGATACGCAGTATTTT. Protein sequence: CAWNGGGADTQYF.

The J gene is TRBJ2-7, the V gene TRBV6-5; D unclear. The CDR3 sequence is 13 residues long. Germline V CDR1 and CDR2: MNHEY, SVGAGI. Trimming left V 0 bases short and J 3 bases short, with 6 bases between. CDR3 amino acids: CASSYSRNYEQYV. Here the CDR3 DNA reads TGTGCCAGCAGTTACTCCCGGAACTACGAGCAGTACGTC.

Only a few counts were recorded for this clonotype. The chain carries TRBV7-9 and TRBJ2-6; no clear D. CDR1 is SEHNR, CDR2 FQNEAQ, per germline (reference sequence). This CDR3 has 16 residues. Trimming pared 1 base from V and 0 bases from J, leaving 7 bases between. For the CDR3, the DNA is TGTGCCAGCAGCTTAGTTGGAGTCTCTGGGGCCAACGTCCTGACTTTC. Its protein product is CASSLVGVSGANVLTF.